The 27 T cell receptor beta chains below were found in one sample sequenced in a study of blood T cell repertoires in COVID-19. Sequenced by immunoSEQ multiplex PCR; TCRdb stores in-frame clones only, minus some. The data show roughly 240,000 clones, roughly 88% seen once. Sequenced sample: peripheral blood. The receptors stem from a woman aged 80 or over with COVID-19, enrolled during active disease.

The chain has TRBV24-1 and TRBJ2-3, with TRBD1 matching over 7 bases. J was trimmed by 5 bases and V by 6 bases; bases with no gene match: 4. The germline V gene encodes CDR1 KGHDR and CDR2 SFDVKD. The CDR3 extends over 13 amino acids. CDR3 DNA: TGTGCCACCAGTAAGGGGGCCATAGATACGCAGTATTTT. Protein sequence: CATSKGAIDTQYF.

The V call is TRBV5-4, the J call TRBJ1-2; 9 nucleotides align to TRBD1. Germline CDR1 SGHNT, CDR2 YYREEE (reference sequence). Trimming cost V 4 bases and J 2 bases; bases outside gene matches: 3. This CDR3 spans 14 amino acids. For the CDR3, the DNA is TGTGCCAGCAGCCCGGGACAGGGCAACTATGGCTACACCTTC. It yields the protein CASSPGQGNYGYTF.

This rearrangement joins TRBV10-3 to TRBJ2-6; maybe TRBD2 (6 bases). V shed 8 bases and J shed 0 bases, with 8 bases lying between them. CDR3 length: 14 residues. CDR1 is ENHRY and CDR2 is SYGVKD in the germline V gene. The CDR3 bases are TGTGCCATCGGGGGGAGCTCTGGGGCCAACGTCCTGACTTTC. It is translated as CAIGGSSGANVLTF.

This clone was picked up one time. The chain recombines TRBV5-4 with TRBJ2-3; possibly TRBD2 for D (7 bases). The CDR3 contains 15 residues. Trimming pared 0 bases from V and 6 bases from J, leaving 14 bases between. CDR1 and CDR2 from the germline V gene are SGHNT and YYREEE (reference sequence). The CDR3 loop reads CASSLEGGKFDTQYF. The CDR3 DNA follows: TGTGCCAGCAGCTTGGAGGGGGGGAAATTTGATACGCAGTATTTT.

The chain employs TRBV24-1 and TRBJ1-1; 9 nucleotides line up with TRBD1. The CDR3 length is 14 residues. V gave up 4 bases and J gave up 11 bases; unmatched junction bases: 10. Germline values: CDR1 KGHDR, CDR2 SFDVKD. DNA for the CDR3: TGTGCCACCAGTGACCCTGGGACAGGGAAGGAGGCTTTCTTT. This gives the protein CATSDPGTGKEAFF.

This chain joins TRBV2 and TRBJ1-2, with 8 positions matching TRBD1. Germline V gene lookup returns CDR1 SNHLY and CDR2 FYNNEI. This CDR3 is 13 amino acids long. J gave up 8 bases and V 6 bases, and 8 bases lay outside the gene matches. CDR3 sequence (DNA): TGTGCCAGCAGCGAGGACAGGGTCGGGGGCTACACCTTC. Translated: CASSEDRVGGYTF.

This clone was counted a few times. The chain links TRBV7-2 to TRBJ1-3; D unclear. Germline V gene lookup returns CDR1 SGHTA and CDR2 FQGNSA. CDR3 length: 15 amino acids. With 3 bases removed from V and 0 bases from J, the gap between germline ends came to 9 bases. The CDR3 spells CASSFKQSSGNTIYF. The CDR3 bases are TGTGCCAGCAGCTTTAAACAGAGCTCTGGAAACACCATATATTTT.

The gene calls are TRBV3-1 (or the pseudogene TRBV3-2) and TRBJ1-1; D not certain. The CDR3 loop spans 14 amino acids. V was cut by 3 bases and J by 1 base, with 9 bases left in between. Germline CDR1 reads LGHDT; CDR2 reads YNNKEL (reference sequence). The CDR3 DNA follows: TGTGCCAGCAGCCAGGGCATCTCGAACACTGAAGCTTTCTTT. Translation: CASSQGISNTEAFF.

CDR3 residues: CASSSRDRSYSGNTIYF. The CDR3 coding sequence is TGTGCCAGCAGCAGCCGGGACAGGTCTTATTCTGGAAACACCATATATTTT. This sequence joins TRBV9 and TRBJ1-3, with 8 positions matching TRBD1. From germline, CDR1 is SGDLS and CDR2 YYNGEE. Trimming took 4 bases from V and 1 from J; bases not matched to a gene: 10. This CDR3 has 17 amino acids.

This clone was counted only a few times. The chain employs TRBV28 and TRBJ2-7; the match to TRBD2 covers 8 bases. Germline V gene sequence: CDR1 MDHEN, CDR2 SYDVKM. The CDR3 runs 16 residues. V shed 6 bases, J shed 2 bases, and the junction held 12 bases outside the gene matches. The CDR3 sequence: CASSSAGGQRPYEQYV. CDR3 nucleotides: TGTGCCAGCAGCTCCGCGGGAGGACAGAGGCCCTACGAGCAGTACGTC.

The V and J genes are TRBV6-5 and TRBJ2-7, with a weak D call TRBD1 (6 bases). The CDR3 runs 13 residues. V was cut by 7 bases and J by 1 base, with 11 bases left in between. Germline assignment: CDR1 MNHEY and CDR2 SVGAGI. The CDR3 sequence is CASKQGLSYEQYF. The CDR3 region has the DNA TGTGCCAGCAAACAGGGCCTATCCTACGAGCAGTACTTC.

This clone appeared once. The rearrangement links TRBV3-1 (or the pseudogene TRBV3-2) to TRBJ2-1, with D maybe TRBD1 (5 bases). Per the germline V gene, CDR1 is LGHDT and CDR2 is YNNKEL (reference sequence). Between the trimmed V and J ends, which lost 1 base and 0 bases, there was a span of 10 bases. The CDR3 contains 16 residues. CDR3 DNA: TGTGCCAGCAGCCAAGGGACAAGCGTCTCCTACAATGAGCAGTTCTTC. Its translation: CASSQGTSVSYNEQFF.

The rearrangement joins TRBV6-5 to TRBJ1-6; D not resolved. The CDR3 is made up of 14 amino acids. In germline, CDR1 is MNHEY, CDR2 SVGAGI. The ends were cut back, 6 bases at V and 7 bases at J, with 13 bases in the middle. The CDR3 bases are TGTGCCAGCAGGGAGCGGTCTCACAATTCACCCCTCCACTTT. This sequence encodes CASRERSHNSPLHF.

The chain has TRBV5-1 and TRBJ2-3; 11 nucleotides line up with TRBD2. This CDR3 has 15 residues. Per germline, CDR1 SGHRS and CDR2 YFSETQ. The J segment lost 6 bases and the V segment lost 0 bases, leaving 3 bases of the junction unmatched. The CDR3 loop reads CASSLDSGGADTQYF. For the CDR3, the DNA is TGCGCCAGCAGCTTGGATAGCGGGGGGGCCGATACGCAGTATTTT.

This sequence joins TRBV29-1 and TRBJ2-1, with 7 bases identical to TRBD1. Germline V CDR1 and CDR2: SQVTM, ANQGSEA. This CDR3 is built from 13 residues. V dropped 6 bases and J dropped 4; count of bases not matched to a gene: 6. The CDR3 region has the DNA TGCAGCGTAATCGGGACAGCGTACAATGAGCAGTTCTTC. Translation gives CSVIGTAYNEQFF.

This clone was seen once. J is TRBJ2-2 and V is TRBV19, with D perhaps TRBD2 (6 bases). The germline V and J ends were trimmed by 9 bases and 2 bases, with 16 bases remaining between them. The germline CDR1 and CDR2 sequences are LNHDA and SQIVND (reference sequence). CDR3 size: 15 residues. CDR3: CASGRAGKNTGELFF. CDR3 in DNA: TGTGCCAGCGGACGGGCGGGGAAAAACACCGGGGAGCTGTTTTTT.

V gene TRBV2 combines with J gene TRBJ1-6; a weak D match, TRBD1 (6 bases). The CDR3 contains 18 residues. Germline V gives CDR1 SNHLY, CDR2 FYNNEI. Deletions cut 5 bases from V and 0 bases from J, with 17 bases between. In nucleotides, the CDR3 is TGTGCCAGCAGTACAGGGCCGACCGCGAGCTCCTATAATTCACCCCTCCACTTT. Its translation is CASSTGPTASSYNSPLHF.

In its sample, this clone was seen a few times. V is TRBV2 and J is TRBJ2-4, with a tentative D call TRBD2 (6 bases). Per the germline V gene, CDR1 is SNHLY and CDR2 is FYNNEI. The CDR3 has 15 amino acids. The ends were cut back, 0 bases at V and 7 bases at J, with 13 bases in the middle. In nucleotides, the CDR3 is TGTGCCAGCAGTGAAGCGGATCGGGGGACGAACATTCAGTACTTC. Translation: CASSEADRGTNIQYF.

The genes are TRBV18 and TRBJ1-4; no definite D call. The CDR3 is 14 amino acids. V was cut by 3 bases and J by 0 bases, with 5 bases left in between. Germline V gene data show CDR1 as KGHSH and CDR2 as LQKENI. CDR3 sequence (DNA): TGTGCCAGCTCACCTGCGTCAACTAATGAAAAACTGTTTTTT. Translation: CASSPASTNEKLFF.

V and J are TRBV7-9 and TRBJ2-1; 10 bases map to TRBD2. Trimming took 7 bases from V and 1 from J; bases not matched to a gene: 4. CDR3 length: 15 residues. Per the germline V gene, CDR1 is SEHNR and CDR2 is FQNEAQ (reference sequence). In DNA form, the CDR3 reads TGTGCCAGCATAGCGGGGGGTCCTTCCTACAATGAGCAGTTCTTC. Encoded protein: CASIAGGPSYNEQFF.

This rearrangement joins TRBV7-9 to TRBJ2-2; D is ambiguous. This CDR3 comprises 15 residues. CDR1 SEHNR and CDR2 FQNEAQ come from the germline V gene (reference sequence). V lost 1 base and J lost 0, with 6 bases in between. The CDR3 here is CASSLVAPNTGELFF. DNA of the CDR3: TGTGCCAGCAGCTTAGTGGCACCGAACACCGGGGAGCTGTTTTTT. The full variable domain, rest sourced from reference TRBV7-9 and TRBJ2-2, is DTGVSQNPRHKITKRGQNVTFRCDPISEHNRLYWYRQTLGQGPEFLTYFQNEAQLEKSRLLSDRFSAERPKGSFSTLEIQRTEQGDSAMYLCASSLVAPNTGELFFGEGSRLTVL.

The chain recombines TRBV28 with TRBJ1-1, with D possibly TRBD1 on 6 matching bases. V lost 2 bases, J lost 7 bases, and 17 bases lay in between. CDR1 and CDR2 (germline): MDHEN, SYDVKM. The CDR3 has 15 amino acids. CDR3 DNA sequence: TGTGCCAGCAGTTTAGGCTCGACAGGTTTCGTTGAAGCTTTCTTT. It codes for CASSLGSTGFVEAFF.

A single count supports this clone. This chain connects TRBV5-4 to TRBJ2-3; D remains ambiguous. The germline gives CDR1 SGHNT, CDR2 YYREEE (reference sequence). Trimming pared 0 bases from V and 4 bases from J, leaving 6 bases between. The CDR3 is 13 amino acids. CDR3 coding DNA: TGTGCCAGCAGCTTGGCATTGTCAGATACGCAGTATTTT. It codes for CASSLALSDTQYF. The full variable domain, rest sourced from reference TRBV5-4 and TRBJ2-3, is ETGVTQSPTHLIKTRGQQVTLRCSSQSGHNTVSWYQQALGQGPQFIFQYYREEENGRGNFPPRFSGLQFPNYSSELNVNALELDDSALYLCASSLALSDTQYFGPGTRLTVL.

The chain uses TRBV5-1 and TRBJ1-4; a possible D gene is TRBD1 (6 bases). This CDR3 has 14 residues. CDR1 is SGHRS, CDR2 YFSETQ, per germline. The V end was cut by 1 base, the J end by 7 bases, with 11 bases between. CDR3 protein: CASSLTGTGEKLFF. The CDR3 DNA sequence: TGCGCCAGCAGCTTGACAGGGACGGGTGAAAAACTGTTTTTT. Full variable domain (remainder filled in from reference TRBV5-1 and TRBJ1-4): KAGVTQTPRYLIKTRGQQVTLSCSPISGHRSVSWYQQTPGQGLQFLFEYFSETQRNKGNFPGRFSGRQFSNSRSEMNVSTLELGDSALYLCASSLTGTGEKLFFGSGTQLSVL.

As concerns this clone: The sample has other DNA sequences that encode this CDR3 too. The gene calls are TRBV5-4 and TRBJ2-1, with 9 bases lining up with TRBD1. Germline V gene sequence: CDR1 SGHNT, CDR2 YYREEE (reference sequence). The CDR3 spans 15 residues. The V segment lost 4 bases and the J segment 1 base; nucleotides outside the gene matches: 3. The CDR3 DNA reads as TGTGCCAGCAGCCTGGACAGGGGATCCTACAATGAGCAGTTCTTC. The encoded protein is CASSLDRGSYNEQFF.

The V call is TRBV5-1, the J call TRBJ1-1; 7 bases fit TRBD1. Germline V CDR1 and CDR2: SGHRS, YFSETQ. This CDR3 has 15 amino acids. The ends lost 4 bases at V and 10 bases at J; junction bases unmatched: 16. In DNA, the CDR3 is TGCGCCAGCAGCCTCCAACTCCGGGACAGTAGAGGAGCTTTCTTT. Residues: CASSLQLRDSRGAFF. The entire variable domain, with the rest obtained from reference TRBV5-1 and TRBJ1-1, is as follows: KAGVTQTPRYLIKTRGQQVTLSCSPISGHRSVSWYQQTPGQGLQFLFEYFSETQRNKGNFPGRFSGRQFSNSRSEMNVSTLELGDSALYLCASSLQLRDSRGAFFGQGTRLTVV.

The V and J genes are TRBV6-6 and TRBJ1-1, with D tentatively TRBD1 (5 bases). The CDR3 totals 14 residues. Germline V lookup: CDR1 MNHNY, CDR2 SVGAGI (reference sequence). Trimming left V 7 bases short and J 4 bases short, with 16 bases between. CDR3 DNA: TGTGCCAGCACCGGGCGGGGGGGAATCACTGAAGCTTTCTTT. Amino acid sequence: CASTGRGGITEAFF.